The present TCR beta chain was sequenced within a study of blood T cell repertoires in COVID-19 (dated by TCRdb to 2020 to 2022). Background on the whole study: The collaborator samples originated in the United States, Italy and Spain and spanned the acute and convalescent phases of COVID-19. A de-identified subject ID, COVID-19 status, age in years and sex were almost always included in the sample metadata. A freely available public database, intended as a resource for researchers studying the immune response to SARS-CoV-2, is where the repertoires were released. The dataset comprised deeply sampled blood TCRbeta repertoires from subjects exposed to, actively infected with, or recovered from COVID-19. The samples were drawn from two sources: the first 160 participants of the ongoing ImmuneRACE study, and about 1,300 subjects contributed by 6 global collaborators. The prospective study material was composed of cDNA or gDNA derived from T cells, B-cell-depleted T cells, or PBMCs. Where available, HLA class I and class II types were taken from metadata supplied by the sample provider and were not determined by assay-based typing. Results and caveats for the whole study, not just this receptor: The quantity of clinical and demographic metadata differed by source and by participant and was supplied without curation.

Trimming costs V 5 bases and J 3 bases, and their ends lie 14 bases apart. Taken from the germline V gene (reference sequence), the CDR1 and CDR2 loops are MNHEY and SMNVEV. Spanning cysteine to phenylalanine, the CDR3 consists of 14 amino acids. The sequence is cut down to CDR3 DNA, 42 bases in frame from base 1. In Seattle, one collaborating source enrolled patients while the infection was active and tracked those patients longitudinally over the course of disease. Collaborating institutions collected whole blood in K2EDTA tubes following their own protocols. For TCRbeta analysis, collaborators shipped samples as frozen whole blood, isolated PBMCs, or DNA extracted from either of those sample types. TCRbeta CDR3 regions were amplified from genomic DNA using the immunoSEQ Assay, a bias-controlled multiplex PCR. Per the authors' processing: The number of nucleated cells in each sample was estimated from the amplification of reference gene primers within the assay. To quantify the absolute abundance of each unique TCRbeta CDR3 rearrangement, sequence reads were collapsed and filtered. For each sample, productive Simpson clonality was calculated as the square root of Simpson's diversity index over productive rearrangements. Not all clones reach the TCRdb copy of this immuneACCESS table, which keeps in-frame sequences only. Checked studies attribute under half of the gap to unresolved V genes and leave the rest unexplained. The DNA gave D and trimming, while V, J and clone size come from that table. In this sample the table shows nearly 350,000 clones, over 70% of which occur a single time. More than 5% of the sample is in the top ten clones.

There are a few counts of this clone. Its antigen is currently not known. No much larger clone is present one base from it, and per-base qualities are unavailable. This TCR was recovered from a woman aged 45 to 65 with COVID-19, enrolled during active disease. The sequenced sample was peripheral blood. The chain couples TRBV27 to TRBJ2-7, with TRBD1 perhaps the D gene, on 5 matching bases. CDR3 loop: CASSGRGKYYEQYF. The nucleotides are TGTGCCAGCAGTGGAAGGGGAAAATACTACGAGCAGTACTTC.